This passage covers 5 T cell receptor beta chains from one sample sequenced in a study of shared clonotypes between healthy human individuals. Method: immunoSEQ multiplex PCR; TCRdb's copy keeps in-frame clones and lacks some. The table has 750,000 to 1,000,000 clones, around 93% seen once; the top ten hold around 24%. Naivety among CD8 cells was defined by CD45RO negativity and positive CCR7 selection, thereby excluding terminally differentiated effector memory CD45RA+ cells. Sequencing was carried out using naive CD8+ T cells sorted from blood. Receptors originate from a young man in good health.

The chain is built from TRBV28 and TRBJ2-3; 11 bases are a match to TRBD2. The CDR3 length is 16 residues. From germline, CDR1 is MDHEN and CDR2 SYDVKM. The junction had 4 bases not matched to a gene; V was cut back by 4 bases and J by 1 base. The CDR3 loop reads CASSSQLAGGTDTQYF. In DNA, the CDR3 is TGTGCCAGCAGTTCCCAACTAGCGGGGGGCACAGATACGCAGTATTTT. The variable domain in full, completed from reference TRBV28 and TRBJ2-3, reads DVKVTQSSRYLVKRTGEKVFLECVQDMDHENMFWYRQDPGLGLRLIYFSYDVKMKEKGDIPEGYSVSREKKERFSLILESASTNQTSMYLCASSSQLAGGTDTQYFGPGTRLTVL.

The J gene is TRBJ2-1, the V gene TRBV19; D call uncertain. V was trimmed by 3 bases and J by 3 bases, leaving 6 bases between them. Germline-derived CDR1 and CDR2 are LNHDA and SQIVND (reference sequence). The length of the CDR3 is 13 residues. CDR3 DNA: TGTGCCAGTAGTATGACGAACTACAATGAGCAGTTCTTC. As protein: CASSMTNYNEQFF.

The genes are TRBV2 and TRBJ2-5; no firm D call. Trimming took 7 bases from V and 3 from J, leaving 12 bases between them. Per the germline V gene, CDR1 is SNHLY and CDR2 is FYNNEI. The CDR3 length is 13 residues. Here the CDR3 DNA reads TGTGCCAGCACCGACGGTACAGAAGAGACCCAGTACTTC. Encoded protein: CASTDGTEETQYF.

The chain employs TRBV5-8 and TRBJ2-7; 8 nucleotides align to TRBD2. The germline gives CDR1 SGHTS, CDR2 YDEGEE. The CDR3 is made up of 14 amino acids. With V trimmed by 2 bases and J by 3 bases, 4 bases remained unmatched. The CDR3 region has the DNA TGTGCCAGCAGCTTAGCGGGAGCGAGCTACGAGCAGTACTTC. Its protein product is CASSLAGASYEQYF.

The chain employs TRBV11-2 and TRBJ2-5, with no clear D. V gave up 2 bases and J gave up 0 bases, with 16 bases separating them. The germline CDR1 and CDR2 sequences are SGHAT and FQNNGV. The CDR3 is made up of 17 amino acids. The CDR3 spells CASSLIDTALYQETQYF. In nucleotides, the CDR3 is TGTGCCAGCAGCTTAATTGACACAGCGCTGTACCAAGAGACCCAGTACTTC.